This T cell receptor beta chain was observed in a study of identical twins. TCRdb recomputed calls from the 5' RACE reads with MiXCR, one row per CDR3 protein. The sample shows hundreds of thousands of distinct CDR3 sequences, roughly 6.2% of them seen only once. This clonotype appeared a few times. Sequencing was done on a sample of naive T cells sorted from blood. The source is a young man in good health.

The CDR3 spells CASSQDWSGGYTF. The CDR3 DNA reads TGCGCCAGCAGCCAAGATTGGTCAGGAGGCTACACCTTC. The chain carries TRBV4-1 and TRBJ1-2; D gene unclear. V lost 0 bases and J lost 8, with 10 bases in between. In germline, CDR1 is MGHRA, CDR2 YSYEKL. The CDR3 runs to 13 residues.